The source of this T cell receptor (beta chain) is a study of blood T cell repertoires in COVID-19. The CDR3 length is 16 residues. The ends were cut back, 4 bases at V and 3 bases at J, with 18 bases in the middle. Germline V CDR1 and CDR2: SGDLS, YYNGEE. Sequencing used immunoSEQ multiplex PCR; TCRdb keeps in-frame clones, though not all of them. The table has 150,000 or so clones, around 80% seen once. The chain employs TRBV9 and TRBJ2-3, with a weak D call TRBD2 (7 bases). The receptor was isolated from a woman between 45 and 60 years old in a cohort sampled during active or convalescent COVID-19. Sequenced: peripheral blood. The CDR3 spells CASSPAPGEGTDTQYF. CDR3 coding DNA: TGTGCCAGCAGCCCAGCCCCAGGGGAGGGTACAGATACGCAGTATTTT.